This TCR beta chain was observed in a study of cytomegalovirus exposure and HLA in healthy donors. Study summary: Findings of an earlier analysis included 90 million to 120 million unique TCR beta sequences from around 180 million T cells.

This PCR relied on a set of 60 Vbeta primers and 13 Jbeta primers. Profiling relied on immunoSEQ multiplex PCR, and the TCRdb table lists in-frame clones only, not all of them. The sample lists about 160,000 clones; roughly 78% were seen once. There are 15 residues in the CDR3. Study-level results: Previous analysis showed most TCR beta V segments were productive about 87% or about 30% of the time.

Note on this clone: Its target is unknown.

The chain recombines TRBV21-1 with TRBJ2-6; TRBD1 was called by the table and not checked on the DNA. TRBV21-1 is given as a pseudogene. The clonotype was recovered from a man between 35 and 55 years old in good health and CMV-seronegative. Sequencing was done on a sample of PBMCs. The CDR3 nucleotides read TGTGCCACAAGACAGGGGGGCTCTGGGGCCAACGTCCTGACTTTC. It yields the protein CATRQGGSGANVLTF.